The next 27 T cell receptor beta chains were all read from a single sample in a study of blood T cell repertoires in COVID-19. Some clones are missing from TCRdb's copy, which holds only in-frame ones; the method was immunoSEQ multiplex PCR. The sample yields about 300,000 clones, roughly 85% seen once. The sequencing sample was made of PBMCs or T cells enriched from blood (not recorded which). These receptors all come from a woman aged 30 to 39 who had recovered from COVID-19.

V is TRBV5-4 and J is TRBJ1-1; no clear D gene. The CDR3 is 14 amino acids. Trimming removed 0 bases from V and 6 bases from J, with 12 bases in between. The germline V gene encodes CDR1 SGHNT and CDR2 YYREEE (reference sequence). This CDR3 reads CASSLGSMVPEAFF. CDR3 in DNA: TGTGCCAGCAGCTTGGGGTCTATGGTCCCTGAAGCTTTCTTT.

The V gene is TRBV7-2, the J gene TRBJ2-1; D may be TRBD2 (6 bases). CDR1 is SGHTA, CDR2 FQGNSA, per germline. The CDR3 has 16 amino acids. Trimming took off 4 bases at V and 7 bases at J, with 20 bases between the two ends. The CDR3: CASSSEPGLGVNEQFF. The CDR3 nucleotides are TGTGCCAGCAGCTCCGAACCGGGACTTGGGGTTAATGAGCAGTTCTTC.

The chain joins TRBV30 to TRBJ1-2; D is possibly TRBD1 (5 bases). The CDR3 has 11 residues. Germline V gene data show CDR1 as GTSNPN and CDR2 as SVGIG (reference sequence). V gave up 5 bases and J gave up 8 bases, with 12 bases separating them. For the CDR3, the DNA is TGTGCCTGGCTGGCAGGGAACGGCTACACCTTC. Its translation is CAWLAGNGYTF.

V and J are TRBV2 and TRBJ2-5; 14 bases map to TRBD2. Trimming cost V 2 bases and J 4 bases; bases outside gene matches: 9. Per germline, CDR1 SNHLY and CDR2 FYNNEI. The CDR3 has 18 amino acids. The CDR3 DNA follows: TGTGCCAGCAGTGAAATGGGACTAGCGGGGGCCGGGGGAGAGACCCAGTACTTC. Translated: CASSEMGLAGAGGETQYF.

The rearrangement uses TRBV9 and TRBJ2-7; TRBD1 aligns across 10 bases. The V and J ends lost 4 bases and 10 bases, in that order; junction bases with no gene match: 5. The CDR3 runs to 12 residues. Germline V gives CDR1 SGDLS, CDR2 YYNGEE. DNA of the CDR3: TGTGCCAGCAGCTACGGACAGGGGGAACAGTACTTC. It is translated as CASSYGQGEQYF. The complete variable domain, with remaining parts taken from reference TRBV9 and TRBJ2-7, reads DSGVTQTPKHLITATGQRVTLRCSPRSGDLSVYWYQQSLDQGLQFLIQYYNGEERAKGNILERFSAQQFPDLHSELNLSSLELGDSALYFCASSYGQGEQYFGPGTRLTVT.

V and J are TRBV6-2 or TRBV6-3 and TRBJ2-6; 7 nucleotides line up with TRBD2. The germline CDR1 and CDR2 sequences are MNHEY and SVGEGT. The CDR3 sequence is 18 residues long. With 2 bases clipped from V and 1 base from J, the junction kept 8 bases outside the gene matches. The CDR3 region is CASSYRPGGISGANVLTF. CDR3 sequence (DNA): TGTGCCAGCAGTTACCGACCGGGAGGTATTTCTGGGGCCAACGTCCTGACTTTC.

This clone was recorded a few times. The chain couples TRBV27 to TRBJ2-2, with 14 nucleotides matching TRBD2. Per the germline V gene, CDR1 is MNHEY and CDR2 is SMNVEV (reference sequence). J lost 3 bases, V lost 2 bases, and 5 bases had no gene match. The CDR3 loop spans 18 amino acids. The CDR3 DNA reads TGTGCCAGCAGTTTAACGGGACTAGCGGGGGCCCACACCGGGGAGCTGTTTTTT. It codes for CASSLTGLAGAHTGELFF.

This chain connects TRBV19 to TRBJ1-5, with 7 bases aligning to TRBD1. CDR3 length equals 15 residues. V lost 4 bases to trimming and J lost 5 bases; unmatched junction nucleotides: 8. Looked up from germline, CDR1 is LNHDA and CDR2 is SQIVND (reference sequence). The CDR3 DNA reads TGTGCCAGTAGTAACCCGACAGGGTGGGATCAGCCCCAGCATTTT. It encodes CASSNPTGWDQPQHF.

This clone appeared a single time. The chain employs TRBV18 and TRBJ2-3; a weak D match, TRBD2 (7 bases). Trimming removed 3 bases at V and 1 base at J, with 14 bases between. The CDR3 has 16 amino acids. From germline, CDR1 is KGHSH and CDR2 LQKENI. The CDR3: CASSPVGGGGTDTQYF. The CDR3 DNA reads as TGTGCCAGCTCACCGGTTGGAGGGGGGGGCACAGATACGCAGTATTTT.

The rearrangement links TRBV5-1 to TRBJ1-6; 10 bases match TRBD1. V lost 5 bases to trimming and J lost 6 bases; unmatched junction nucleotides: 2. The V gene's germline CDR1 is SGHRS and CDR2 YFSETQ. The CDR3 totals 14 residues. CDR3 nucleotide sequence: TGCGCCAGCAGGACAGGGGGCGTTAATTCACCCCTCCACTTT. It yields the protein CASRTGGVNSPLHF.

The rearrangement links TRBV9 to TRBJ1-2; 7 bases map to TRBD1. The V gene end was trimmed by 3 bases and the J gene end by 8 bases; junction bases not matched to a gene: 7. From germline, CDR1 is SGDLS and CDR2 YYNGEE. The CDR3 runs to 13 residues. For the CDR3, the DNA is TGTGCCAGCAGCGGGCCGACAGGGAACGGCTACACCTTC. Its translation is CASSGPTGNGYTF.

The chain has TRBV11-2 and TRBJ1-2; D not resolved. The length of the CDR3 is 14 residues. Germline CDR1 and CDR2: SGHAT and FQNNGV. Between the trimmed V and J ends, which lost 1 base and 4 bases, there was a span of 10 bases. CDR3 loop: CASSLGLEPYGYTF. The DNA of the CDR3 is TGTGCCAGCAGCTTAGGTTTGGAGCCCTATGGCTACACCTTC.

V and J are TRBV6-5 and TRBJ1-6, with D possibly matching TRBD1 (6 bases). Trimming cost V 2 bases and J 10 bases, with 12 bases left between them. The CDR3 totals 14 residues. CDR1 is MNHEY, CDR2 SVGAGI, per germline. CDR3 in DNA: TGTGCCAGCAGTTACGGCTACAGGGACTCACCCCTCCACTTT. As protein: CASSYGYRDSPLHF.

V and J are TRBV6-6 and TRBJ1-2; D remains ambiguous. The CDR3 sequence is 16 residues long. V lost 2 bases and J lost 0, with 13 bases in between. Looked up from germline, CDR1 is MNHNY and CDR2 is SVGAGI (reference sequence). This CDR3 reads CASSYPRTETNYGYTF. CDR3 nucleotide sequence: TGTGCCAGCAGTTACCCCAGGACTGAGACTAACTATGGCTACACCTTC.

The chain carries TRBV4-1 and TRBJ1-1; weak D call: TRBD1 (5 bases). With 0 bases removed from V and 4 bases from J, the gap between germline ends came to 15 bases. Per the germline V gene, CDR1 is MGHRA and CDR2 is YSYEKL. The CDR3 is 16 amino acids. CDR3 nucleotide sequence: TGCGCCAGCAGCCAAGATAGTGGGGGGGTAGGCACTGAAGCTTTCTTT. Translated, it gives CASSQDSGGVGTEAFF.

This chain links TRBV4-1 with TRBJ1-1; D gene uncertain. V was trimmed by 0 bases and J by 1 base, leaving 9 bases between them. CDR3 length: 15 residues. CDR1 and CDR2 from the germline V gene are MGHRA and YSYEKL. CDR3: CASSQEVSRNTEAFF. In DNA, the CDR3 is TGCGCCAGCAGCCAAGAGGTGTCGAGGAACACTGAAGCTTTCTTT.

The CDR3 coding sequence is TGTGCCAGCATCTCCGGCAGGGGTGGCTACACCTTC. Encoded protein: CASISGRGGYTF. V and J are TRBV2 and TRBJ1-2, with a tentative D call TRBD1 (6 bases). Germline V lookup: CDR1 SNHLY, CDR2 FYNNEI. The CDR3 runs to 12 residues. The V end was cut by 7 bases, the J end by 7 bases, with 13 bases between.

The V and J genes are TRBV4-3 and TRBJ1-2; 9 nucleotides line up with TRBD1. CDR1 and CDR2 (germline): LGHNA, YSLEER. Unmatched junction bases numbered 10, after V lost 0 bases and J lost 8 bases. CDR3 length: 16 residues. CDR3: CASSQERYGTGKGYTF. In DNA, the CDR3 is TGCGCCAGCAGCCAAGAGCGGTATGGGACAGGGAAAGGCTACACCTTC.

This clone was detected ten times or more. The chain employs TRBV25-1 and TRBJ1-1, with TRBD1 matching 7 bases. CDR3 length equals 15 residues. After removal of 7 bases from V and 2 bases from J, the junction contained 10 bases not matched to a gene. Germline loops: CDR1 MGHDK, CDR2 SYGVNS. CDR3 DNA sequence: TGTGCCAGCACCCCCACGACAGGGAGCAACACTGAAGCTTTCTTT. Residues: CASTPTTGSNTEAFF.

The rearrangement joins TRBV30 to TRBJ2-7, with TRBD1 matching 10 bases. The germline gives CDR1 GTSNPN, CDR2 SVGIG (reference sequence). This CDR3 has 18 amino acids. The junction had 13 bases not matched to a gene; V was cut back by 2 bases and J by 0 bases. Written as DNA, the CDR3 is TGTGCCTGGAGTACCGGGACAGGGGTTTACCCGACCTCCTACGAGCAGTACTTC. The encoded protein is CAWSTGTGVYPTSYEQYF.

V is TRBV29-1 and J is TRBJ1-5; D remains ambiguous. Germline V lookup: CDR1 SQVTM, CDR2 ANQGSEA. V lost 6 bases and J lost 6, with 12 bases in between. The CDR3 has 12 amino acids. The CDR3 DNA sequence: TGCAGCGTCGCCGAGGGAGCTCAGCCCCAGCATTTT. This codes for CSVAEGAQPQHF.

The chain couples TRBV4-2 to TRBJ1-1; D unresolved. V was pared by 0 bases and J by 2 bases, with 7 bases between. The germline V gene encodes CDR1 LGHNA and CDR2 YNFKEQ. This CDR3 contains 14 residues. The CDR3 loop reads CASSQERGNTEAFF. CDR3 DNA: TGTGCCAGCAGCCAAGAAAGAGGCAACACTGAAGCTTTCTTT.

Comments on this clone: Other DNA sequences in the same sample also yield this CDR3. This sequence joins TRBV5-1 and TRBJ2-7; TRBD2 matches 7 bases. Germline values: CDR1 SGHRS, CDR2 YFSETQ. The CDR3 consists of 14 residues. V shed 0 bases and J 1 base; nucleotides not matched to a gene: 1. CDR3 sequence reads: CASSLGGGSYEQYF. In DNA, the CDR3 is TGCGCCAGCAGCTTGGGCGGGGGTTCCTACGAGCAGTACTTC. The variable domain in full, with the rest retrieved from reference TRBV5-1 and TRBJ2-7, is KAGVTQTPRYLIKTRGQQVTLSCSPISGHRSVSWYQQTPGQGLQFLFEYFSETQRNKGNFPGRFSGRQFSNSRSEMNVSTLELGDSALYLCASSLGGGSYEQYFGPGTRLTVT.

CDR3 nucleotide sequence: TGCACCAGCAGCCCGGGGGGCAGCGGGGGGGCTGGGGTCACAGATACGCAGTATTTT. Translated, it gives CTSSPGGSGGAGVTDTQYF. The chain employs TRBV1 and TRBJ2-3; the table's D call TRBD2 went unverified against the DNA. TRBV1 is a documented pseudogene. The CDR3 is 19 residues long.

The V call is TRBV19, the J call TRBJ1-4; TRBD1 aligns across 8 bases. The CDR3 sequence is 14 residues long. J lost 6 bases, V lost 4 bases, and 4 bases had no gene match. Per germline, CDR1 LNHDA and CDR2 SQIVND (reference sequence). CDR3: CASSRQGYDEKLFF. CDR3 bases: TGTGCCAGTAGTAGACAGGGGTACGATGAAAAACTGTTTTTT.

This chain connects TRBV4-1 to TRBJ1-1; 7 bases are a match to TRBD1. This CDR3 region has 14 residues. Per the germline V gene, CDR1 is MGHRA and CDR2 is YSYEKL. Trimming took 0 bases from V and 5 from J; bases not matched to a gene: 3. As DNA, the CDR3 is TGCGCCAGCAGCCAAGATTCCAGGGGGACTGAAGCTTTCTTT. This gives the protein CASSQDSRGTEAFF.

Comments on this clone: Other DNA sequences in this sample translate to the same CDR3. The V call is TRBV5-1, the J call TRBJ2-3; 7 bases match TRBD2. Looked up from germline, CDR1 is SGHRS and CDR2 is YFSETQ. The CDR3 contains 15 residues. V shed 1 base and J 0 bases; nucleotides not matched to a gene: 2. CDR3 in DNA: TGCGCCAGCAGCTTGCGGGGGGTTAGCACAGATACGCAGTATTTT. It codes for CASSLRGVSTDTQYF. Together with reference TRBV5-1 and TRBJ2-3, the CDR3 gives the full variable domain: KAGVTQTPRYLIKTRGQQVTLSCSPISGHRSVSWYQQTPGQGLQFLFEYFSETQRNKGNFPGRFSGRQFSNSRSEMNVSTLELGDSALYLCASSLRGVSTDTQYFGPGTRLTVL.